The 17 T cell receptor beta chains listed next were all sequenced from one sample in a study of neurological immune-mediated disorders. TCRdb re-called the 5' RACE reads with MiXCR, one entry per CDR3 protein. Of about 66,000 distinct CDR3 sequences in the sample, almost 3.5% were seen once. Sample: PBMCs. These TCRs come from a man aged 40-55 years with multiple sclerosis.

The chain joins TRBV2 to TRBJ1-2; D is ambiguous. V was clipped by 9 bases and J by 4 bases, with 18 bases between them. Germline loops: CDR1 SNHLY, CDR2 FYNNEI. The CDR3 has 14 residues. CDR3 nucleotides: TGTGCCAGGGAAAACGGGTTCCCTCTCTATGGCTACACCTTC. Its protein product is CARENGFPLYGYTF.

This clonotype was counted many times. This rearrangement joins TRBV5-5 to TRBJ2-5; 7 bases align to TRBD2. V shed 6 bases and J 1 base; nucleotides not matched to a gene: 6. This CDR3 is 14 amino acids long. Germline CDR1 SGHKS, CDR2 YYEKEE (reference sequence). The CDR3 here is CASTWGLPQETQYF. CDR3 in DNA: TGTGCCAGCACTTGGGGACTACCCCAAGAGACCCAGTACTTC.

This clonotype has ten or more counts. The CDR3 DNA reads as TGTGCCAGCCTCCGGGTCGACACTGAAGCTTTCTTT. Its translation: CASLRVDTEAFF. J is TRBJ1-1 and V is TRBV2; D is unresolved. This CDR3 contains 12 residues. V shed 8 bases and J shed 3 bases, with 10 bases lying between them. Germline assignment: CDR1 SNHLY and CDR2 FYNNEI.

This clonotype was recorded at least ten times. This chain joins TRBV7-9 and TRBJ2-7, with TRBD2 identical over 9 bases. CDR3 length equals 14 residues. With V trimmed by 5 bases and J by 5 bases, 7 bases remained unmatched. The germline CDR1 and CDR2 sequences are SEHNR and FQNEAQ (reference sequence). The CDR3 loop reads CASSHSGGRDEQYF. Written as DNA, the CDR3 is TGTGCCAGCAGCCATAGCGGGGGCCGGGACGAGCAGTACTTC.

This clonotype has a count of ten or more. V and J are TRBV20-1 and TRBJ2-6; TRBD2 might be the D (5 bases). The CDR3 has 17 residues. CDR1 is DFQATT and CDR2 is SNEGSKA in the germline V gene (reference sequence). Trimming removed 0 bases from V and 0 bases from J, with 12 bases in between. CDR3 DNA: TGCAGTGCTAGAGATTCCCGGGGTAGCTCTGGGGCCAACGTCCTGACTTTC. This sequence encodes CSARDSRGSSGANVLTF.

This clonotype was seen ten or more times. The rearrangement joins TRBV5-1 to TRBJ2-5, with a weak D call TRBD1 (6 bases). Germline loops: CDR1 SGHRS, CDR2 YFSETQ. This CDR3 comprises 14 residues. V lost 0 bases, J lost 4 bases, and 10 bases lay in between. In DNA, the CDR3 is TGCGCCAGCAGCTTGGACAGGGCGGGAGAGACCCAGTACTTC. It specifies CASSLDRAGETQYF.

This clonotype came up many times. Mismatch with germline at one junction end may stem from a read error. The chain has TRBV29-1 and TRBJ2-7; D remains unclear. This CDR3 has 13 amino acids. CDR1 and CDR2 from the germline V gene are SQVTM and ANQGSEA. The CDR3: CSVEDIHSYEQYF. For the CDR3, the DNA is TGCAGCGTAGAAGACATTCACTCCTACGAGCAGTACTTC.

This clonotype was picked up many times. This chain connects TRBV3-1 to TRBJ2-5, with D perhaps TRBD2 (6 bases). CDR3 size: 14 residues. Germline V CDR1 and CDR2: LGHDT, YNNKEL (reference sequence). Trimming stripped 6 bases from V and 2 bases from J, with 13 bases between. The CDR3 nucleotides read TGTGCCAGCAGTCGAGCGGGCCCTCAAGAGACCCAGTACTTC. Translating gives CASSRAGPQETQYF.

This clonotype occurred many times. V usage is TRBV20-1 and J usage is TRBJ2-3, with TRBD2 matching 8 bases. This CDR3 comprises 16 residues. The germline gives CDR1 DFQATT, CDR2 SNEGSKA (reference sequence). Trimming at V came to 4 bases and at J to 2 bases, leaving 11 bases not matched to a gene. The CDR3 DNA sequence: TGCAGTGCTACACCCCCAGGCGGGGGGACCACAGATACGCAGTATTTT. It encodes CSATPPGGGTTDTQYF.

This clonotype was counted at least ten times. CDR3: CASSSQGAEAFF. Written as DNA, the CDR3 is TGCGCCAGCAGCTCCCAGGGTGCTGAAGCTTTCTTT. The rearrangement joins TRBV5-1 to TRBJ1-1; D possibly corresponds to TRBD1 (5 bases). The CDR3 extends over 12 amino acids. V was cut by 3 bases and J by 6 bases, with 9 bases left in between. The V gene's germline CDR1 is SGHRS and CDR2 YFSETQ.

This chain's CDR3 is CASSPATLDGNTEAFF. CDR3 nucleotides: TGTGCCAGCTCACCAGCCACCCTAGACGGGAACACTGAAGCTTTCTTT. The chain uses TRBV18 and TRBJ1-1; D unresolved. The CDR3 consists of 16 residues. With 2 bases removed from V and 1 base from J, the gap between germline ends came to 14 bases. Germline V lookup: CDR1 KGHSH, CDR2 LQKENI.

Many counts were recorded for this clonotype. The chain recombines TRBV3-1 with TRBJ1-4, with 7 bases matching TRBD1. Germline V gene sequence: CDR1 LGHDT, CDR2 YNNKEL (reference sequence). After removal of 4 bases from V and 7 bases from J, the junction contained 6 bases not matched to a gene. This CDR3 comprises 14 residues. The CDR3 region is CASSRPGQFEKLFF. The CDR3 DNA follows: TGTGCCAGCAGCCGCCCGGGACAGTTTGAAAAACTGTTTTTT.

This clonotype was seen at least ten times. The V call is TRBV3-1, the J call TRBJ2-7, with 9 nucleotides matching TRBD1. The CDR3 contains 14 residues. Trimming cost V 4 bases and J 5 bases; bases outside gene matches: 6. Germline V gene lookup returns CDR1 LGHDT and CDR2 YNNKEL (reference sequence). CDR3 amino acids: CASSLSTGGDEQYF. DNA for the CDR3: TGTGCCAGCAGCCTATCGACAGGGGGAGACGAGCAGTACTTC.

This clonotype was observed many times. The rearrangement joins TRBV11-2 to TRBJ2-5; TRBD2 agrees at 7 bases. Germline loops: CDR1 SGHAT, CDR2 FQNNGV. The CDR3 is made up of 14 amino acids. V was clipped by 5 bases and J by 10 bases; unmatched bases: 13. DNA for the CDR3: TGTGCCAGCAGCCGGGACTACCAGGAAGGGGTCCAGTACTTC. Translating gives CASSRDYQEGVQYF.

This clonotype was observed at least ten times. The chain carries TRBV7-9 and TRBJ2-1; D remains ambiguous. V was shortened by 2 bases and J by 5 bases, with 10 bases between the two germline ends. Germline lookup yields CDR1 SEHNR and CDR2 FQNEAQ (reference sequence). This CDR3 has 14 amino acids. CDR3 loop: CASSLILLNNEQFF. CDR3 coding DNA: TGTGCCAGCAGCTTAATTTTACTTAACAATGAGCAGTTCTTC. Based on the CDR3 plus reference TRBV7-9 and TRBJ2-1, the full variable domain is DTGVSQNPRHKITKRGQNVTFRCDPISEHNRLYWYRQTLGQGPEFLTYFQNEAQLEKSRLLSDRFSAERPKGSFSTLEIQRTEQGDSAMYLCASSLILLNNEQFFGPGTRLTVL.

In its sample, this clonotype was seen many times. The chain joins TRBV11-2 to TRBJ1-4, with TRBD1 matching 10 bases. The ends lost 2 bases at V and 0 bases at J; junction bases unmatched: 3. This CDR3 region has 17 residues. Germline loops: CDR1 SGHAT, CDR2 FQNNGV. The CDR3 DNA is TGTGCCAGCAGCTTACGGACAGGGGGAACAACTAATGAAAAACTGTTTTTT. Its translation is CASSLRTGGTTNEKLFF.

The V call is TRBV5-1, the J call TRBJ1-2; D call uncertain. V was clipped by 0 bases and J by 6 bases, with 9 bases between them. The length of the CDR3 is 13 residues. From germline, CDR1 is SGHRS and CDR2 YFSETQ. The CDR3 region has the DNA TGCGCCAGCAGCTTGGGCCTAAGGAATGGCTACACCTTC. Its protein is CASSLGLRNGYTF.